The present entry profiles one TCR beta chain with its context. This specimen belongs to a study of shared clonotypes between healthy human individuals. The CDR3 extends over 13 amino acids. Germline assignment: CDR1 SGHDT and CDR2 YYEEEE. Trimming removed 8 bases from V and 7 bases from J, with 17 bases in between. In the source study's methods: ImmunoSEQ junction-only sequences lacked quality scores, so their filtering differed. Profiling relied on immunoSEQ multiplex PCR, and the TCRdb table lists in-frame clones only, not all of them. Clone size and V and J calls were adopted from that table, with D and trimming inferred from the DNA. The sample has 2 million to 2.5 million clones, around 90% seen once.

The chain joins TRBV5-6 to TRBJ2-3, with a tentative D call TRBD2 (5 bases). The sequence came from a man between 18 and 29 years old in good health. Some clones in this sample may be carry-over from other donors' samples. Sequencing used naive CD4+ T cells from PBMCs. Subset given: CD45RA+ positively selected. In DNA form, the CDR3 reads TGTGCCAGTACCAACCTCGGGGTCAATACGCAGTATTTT. This encodes CASTNLGVNTQYF.